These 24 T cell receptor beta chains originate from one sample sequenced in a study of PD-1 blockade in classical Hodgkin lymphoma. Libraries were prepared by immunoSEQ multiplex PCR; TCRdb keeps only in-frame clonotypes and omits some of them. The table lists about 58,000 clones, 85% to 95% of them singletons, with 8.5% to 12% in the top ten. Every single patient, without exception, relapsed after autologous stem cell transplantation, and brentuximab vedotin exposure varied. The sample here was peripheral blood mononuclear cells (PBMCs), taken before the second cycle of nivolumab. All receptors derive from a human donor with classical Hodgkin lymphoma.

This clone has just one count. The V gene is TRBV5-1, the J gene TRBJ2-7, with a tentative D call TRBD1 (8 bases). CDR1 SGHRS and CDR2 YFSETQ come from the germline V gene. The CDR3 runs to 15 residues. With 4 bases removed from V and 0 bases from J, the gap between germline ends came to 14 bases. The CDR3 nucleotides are TGCGCCAGCAGCGAGCGGGACAGGCTCTCCTACGAGCAGTACTTC. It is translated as CASSERDRLSYEQYF.

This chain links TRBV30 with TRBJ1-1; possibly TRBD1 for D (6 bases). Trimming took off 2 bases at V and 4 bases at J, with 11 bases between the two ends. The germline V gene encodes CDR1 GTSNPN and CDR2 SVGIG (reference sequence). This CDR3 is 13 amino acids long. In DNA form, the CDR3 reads TGTGCCTGGAGTTCGGGGGCGGGCACTGAAGCTTTCTTT. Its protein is CAWSSGAGTEAFF.

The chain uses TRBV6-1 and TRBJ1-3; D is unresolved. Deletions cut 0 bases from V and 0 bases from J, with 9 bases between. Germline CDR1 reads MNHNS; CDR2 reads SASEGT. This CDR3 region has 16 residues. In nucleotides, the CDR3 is TGTGCCAGCAGTGAAGCGATTGGAATCTCTGGAAACACCATATATTTT. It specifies CASSEAIGISGNTIYF.

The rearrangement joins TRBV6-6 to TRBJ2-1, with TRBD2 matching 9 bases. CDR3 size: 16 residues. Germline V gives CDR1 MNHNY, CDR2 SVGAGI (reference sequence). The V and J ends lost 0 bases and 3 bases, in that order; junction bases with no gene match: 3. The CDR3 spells CASSYSSGGIYNEQFF. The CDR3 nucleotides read TGTGCCAGCAGTTACTCAAGCGGGGGGATCTACAATGAGCAGTTCTTC.

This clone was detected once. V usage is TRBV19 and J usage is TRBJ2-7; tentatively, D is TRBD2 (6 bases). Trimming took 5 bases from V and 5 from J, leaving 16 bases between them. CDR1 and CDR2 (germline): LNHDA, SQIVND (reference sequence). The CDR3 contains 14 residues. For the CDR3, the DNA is TGTGCCAGTAGTTGGTGGGGGGATTCGGACGAGCAGTACTTC. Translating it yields CASSWWGDSDEQYF.

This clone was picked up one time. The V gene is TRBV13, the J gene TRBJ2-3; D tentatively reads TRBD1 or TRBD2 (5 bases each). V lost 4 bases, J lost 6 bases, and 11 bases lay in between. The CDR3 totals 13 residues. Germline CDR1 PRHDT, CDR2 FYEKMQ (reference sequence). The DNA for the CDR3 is TGTGCCAGCAGCTGGGGGACGGCCGATACGCAGTATTTT. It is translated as CASSWGTADTQYF. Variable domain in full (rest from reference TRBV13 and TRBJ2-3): AAGVIQSPRHLIKEKRETATLKCYPIPRHDTVYWYQQGPGQDPQFLISFYEKMQSDKGSIPDRFSAQQFSDYHSELNMSSLELGDSALYFCASSWGTADTQYFGPGTRLTVL.

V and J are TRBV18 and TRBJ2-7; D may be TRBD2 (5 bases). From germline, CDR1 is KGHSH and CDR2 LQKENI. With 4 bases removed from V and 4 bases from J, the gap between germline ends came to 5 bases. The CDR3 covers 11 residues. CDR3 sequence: CASSLAYEQYF. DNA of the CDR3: TGTGCCAGCTCACTAGCGTACGAGCAGTACTTC.

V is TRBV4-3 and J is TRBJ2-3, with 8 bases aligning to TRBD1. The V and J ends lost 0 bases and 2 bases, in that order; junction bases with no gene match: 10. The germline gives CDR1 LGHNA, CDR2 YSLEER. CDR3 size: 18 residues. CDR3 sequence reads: CASSQEYEDRAFTDTQYF. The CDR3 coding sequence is TGCGCCAGCAGCCAAGAGTATGAGGACAGGGCGTTCACAGATACGCAGTATTTT.

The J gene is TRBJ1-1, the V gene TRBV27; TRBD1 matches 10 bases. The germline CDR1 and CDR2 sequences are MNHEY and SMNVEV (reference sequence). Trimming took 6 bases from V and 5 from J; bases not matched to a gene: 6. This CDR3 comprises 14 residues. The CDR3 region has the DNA TGTGCCAGCAGCCTAAGGACAGGGGGTACTGAAGCTTTCTTT. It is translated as CASSLRTGGTEAFF.

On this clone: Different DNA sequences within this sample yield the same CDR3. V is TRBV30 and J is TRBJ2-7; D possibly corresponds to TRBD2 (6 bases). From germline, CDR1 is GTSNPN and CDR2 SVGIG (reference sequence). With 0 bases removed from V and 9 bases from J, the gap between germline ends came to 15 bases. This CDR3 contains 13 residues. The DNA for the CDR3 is TGTGCCTGGAGTGTACATGGTGCGGGGCGGCAGTACTTC. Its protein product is CAWSVHGAGRQYF.

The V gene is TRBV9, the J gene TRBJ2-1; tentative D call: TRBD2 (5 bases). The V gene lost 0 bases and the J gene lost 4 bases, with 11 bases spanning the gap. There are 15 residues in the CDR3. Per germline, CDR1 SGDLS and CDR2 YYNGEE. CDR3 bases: TGTGCCAGCAGCGTAGCTACGGGGTCTTACAATGAGCAGTTCTTC. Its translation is CASSVATGSYNEQFF.

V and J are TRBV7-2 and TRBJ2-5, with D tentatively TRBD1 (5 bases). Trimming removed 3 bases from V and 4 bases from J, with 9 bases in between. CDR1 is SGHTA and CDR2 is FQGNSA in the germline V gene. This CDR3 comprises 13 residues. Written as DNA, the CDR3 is TGTGCCAGCAGCTTTAAAGGGGCAGAGACCCAGTACTTC. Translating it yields CASSFKGAETQYF.

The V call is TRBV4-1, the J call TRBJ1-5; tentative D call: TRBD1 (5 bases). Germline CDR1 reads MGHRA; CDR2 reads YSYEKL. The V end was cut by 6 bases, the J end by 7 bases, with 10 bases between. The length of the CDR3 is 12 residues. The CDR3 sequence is CASRGEGQPQHF. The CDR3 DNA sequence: TGCGCCAGCAGGGGGGAGGGACAGCCCCAGCATTTT.

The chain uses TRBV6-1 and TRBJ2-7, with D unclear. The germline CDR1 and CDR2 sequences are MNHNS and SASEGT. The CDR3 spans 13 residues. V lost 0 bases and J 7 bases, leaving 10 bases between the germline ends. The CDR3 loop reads CASSEAVGWEQYF. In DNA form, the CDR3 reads TGTGCCAGCAGTGAAGCGGTAGGCTGGGAGCAGTACTTC.

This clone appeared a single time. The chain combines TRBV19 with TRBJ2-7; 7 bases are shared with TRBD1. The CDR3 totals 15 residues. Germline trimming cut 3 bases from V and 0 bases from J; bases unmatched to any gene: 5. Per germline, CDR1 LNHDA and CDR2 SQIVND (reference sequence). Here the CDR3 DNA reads TGTGCCAGTAGTATGATGGACAGGCCCTCCTACGAGCAGTACTTC. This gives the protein CASSMMDRPSYEQYF.

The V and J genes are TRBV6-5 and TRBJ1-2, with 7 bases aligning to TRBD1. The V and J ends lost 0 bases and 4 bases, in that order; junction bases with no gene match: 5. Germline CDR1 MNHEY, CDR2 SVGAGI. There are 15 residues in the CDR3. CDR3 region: CASSYSEGAGYGYTF. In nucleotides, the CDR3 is TGTGCCAGCAGTTACTCGGAGGGGGCCGGCTATGGCTACACCTTC.

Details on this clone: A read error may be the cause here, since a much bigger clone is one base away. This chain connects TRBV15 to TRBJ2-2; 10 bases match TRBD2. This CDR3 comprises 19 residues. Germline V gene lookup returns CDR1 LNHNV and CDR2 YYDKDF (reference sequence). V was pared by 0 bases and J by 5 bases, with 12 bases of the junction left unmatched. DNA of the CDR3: TGTGCCACCAGCAGAGATGCGACTAGCGGGTCTACCCGGACCGGGGAGCTGTTTTTT. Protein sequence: CATSRDATSGSTRTGELFF.

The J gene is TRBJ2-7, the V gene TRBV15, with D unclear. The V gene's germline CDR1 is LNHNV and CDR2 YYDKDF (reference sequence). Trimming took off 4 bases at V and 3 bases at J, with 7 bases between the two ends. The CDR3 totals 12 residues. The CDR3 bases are TGTGCCACCAGCACGGGTTACTACGAGCAGTACTTC. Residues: CATSTGYYEQYF.

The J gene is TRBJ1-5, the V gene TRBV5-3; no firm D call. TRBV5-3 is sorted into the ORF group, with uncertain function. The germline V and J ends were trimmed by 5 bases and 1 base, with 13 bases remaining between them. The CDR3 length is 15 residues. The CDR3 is CARRFGEASNQPQHF. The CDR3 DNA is TGTGCCAGAAGGTTTGGGGAGGCCAGCAATCAGCCCCAGCATTTT.

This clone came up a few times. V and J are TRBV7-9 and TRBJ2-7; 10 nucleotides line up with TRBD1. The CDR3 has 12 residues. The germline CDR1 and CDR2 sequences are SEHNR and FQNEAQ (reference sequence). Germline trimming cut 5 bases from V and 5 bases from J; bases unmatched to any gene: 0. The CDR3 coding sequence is TGTGCCAGCAGCGGGACAGGGGACGAGCAGTACTTC. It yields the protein CASSGTGDEQYF. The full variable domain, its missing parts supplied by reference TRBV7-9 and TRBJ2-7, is DTGVSQNPRHKITKRGQNVTFRCDPISEHNRLYWYRQTLGQGPEFLTYFQNEAQLEKSRLLSDRFSAERPKGSFSTLEIQRTEQGDSAMYLCASSGTGDEQYFGPGTRLTVT.

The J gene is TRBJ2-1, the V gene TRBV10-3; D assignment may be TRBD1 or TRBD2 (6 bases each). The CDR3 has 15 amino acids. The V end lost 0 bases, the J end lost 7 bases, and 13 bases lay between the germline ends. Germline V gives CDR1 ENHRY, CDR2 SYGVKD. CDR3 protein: CAISESGGILNEQFF. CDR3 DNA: TGTGCCATCAGTGAGTCAGGGGGGATATTAAATGAGCAGTTCTTC.

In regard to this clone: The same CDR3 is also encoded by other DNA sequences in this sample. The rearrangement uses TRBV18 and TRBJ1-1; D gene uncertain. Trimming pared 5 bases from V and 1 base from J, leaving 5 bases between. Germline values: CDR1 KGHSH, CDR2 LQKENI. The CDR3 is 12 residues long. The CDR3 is CASSGSNTEAFF. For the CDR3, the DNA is TGTGCCAGCTCAGGTTCGAACACTGAAGCTTTCTTT.

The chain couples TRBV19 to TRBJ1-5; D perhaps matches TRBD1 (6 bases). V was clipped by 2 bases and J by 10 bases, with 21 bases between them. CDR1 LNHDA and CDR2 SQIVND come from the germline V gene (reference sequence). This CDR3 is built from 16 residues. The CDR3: CASSIFGGEGVYPQHF. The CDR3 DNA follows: TGTGCCAGTAGTATATTCGGAGGGGAGGGGGTATATCCCCAGCATTTT.

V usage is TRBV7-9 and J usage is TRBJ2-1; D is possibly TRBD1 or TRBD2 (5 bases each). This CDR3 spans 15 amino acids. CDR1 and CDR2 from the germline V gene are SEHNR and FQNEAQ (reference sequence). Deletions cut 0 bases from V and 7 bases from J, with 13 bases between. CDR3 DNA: TGTGCCAGCAGCTTAGCGCGAACAGGAGGTAATGAGCAGTTCTTC. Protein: CASSLARTGGNEQFF. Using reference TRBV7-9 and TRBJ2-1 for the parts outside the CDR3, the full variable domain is DTGVSQNPRHKITKRGQNVTFRCDPISEHNRLYWYRQTLGQGPEFLTYFQNEAQLEKSRLLSDRFSAERPKGSFSTLEIQRTEQGDSAMYLCASSLARTGGNEQFFGPGTRLTVL.